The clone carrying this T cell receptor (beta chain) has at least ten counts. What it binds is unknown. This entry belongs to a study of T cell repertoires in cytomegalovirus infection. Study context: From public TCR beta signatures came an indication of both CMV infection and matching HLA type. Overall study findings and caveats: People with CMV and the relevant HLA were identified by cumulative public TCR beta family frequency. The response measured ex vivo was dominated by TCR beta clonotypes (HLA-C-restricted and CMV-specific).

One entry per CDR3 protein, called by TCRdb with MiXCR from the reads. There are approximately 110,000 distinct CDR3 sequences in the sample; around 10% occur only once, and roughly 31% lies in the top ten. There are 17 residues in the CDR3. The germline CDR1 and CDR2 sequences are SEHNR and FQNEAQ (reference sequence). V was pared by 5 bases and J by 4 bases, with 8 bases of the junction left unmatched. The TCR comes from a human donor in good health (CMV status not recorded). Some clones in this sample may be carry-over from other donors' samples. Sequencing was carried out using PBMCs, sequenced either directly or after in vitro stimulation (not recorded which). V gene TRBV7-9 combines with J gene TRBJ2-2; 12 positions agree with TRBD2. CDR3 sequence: CASSGRLAGETTGELFF. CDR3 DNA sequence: TGTGCCAGCAGCGGTCGACTAGCGGGAGAGACCACCGGGGAGCTGTTTTTT.